This T cell receptor (beta chain) is from a study of OX40 agonist ivuxolimab in advanced cancers. Trimming removed 5 bases at V and 6 bases at J, with 17 bases between. This CDR3 is built from 14 residues. Per germline, CDR1 MDHEN and CDR2 SYDVKM. Produced via immunoSEQ multiplex PCR; TCRdb's table is partial and in-frame only. The data contain more than 15,000 clones, about three quarters of them singletons. The sample consisted of CD4+ or CD8+ T cells sorted from blood, taken in a trial of the OX40 agonist ivuxolimab. The TCR was taken from an adult with an advanced solid tumor such as melanoma, head and neck, liver or kidney cancer. This chain joins TRBV28 and TRBJ2-7; D remains unclear. This CDR3 is CASSPGRFLAEQYF. In nucleotides, the CDR3 is TGTGCCAGCAGTCCCGGACGATTCCTGGCCGAGCAGTACTTC.